These 11 T cell receptor beta chains were all obtained from the same sample, sequenced in a study of tumor and adjacent non-tumor tissue in lung cancer. The template was RNA from unsorted bulk tissue. Three rounds of nested PCR, following a modified ARM-PCR protocol, produced the TCRbeta library. TCRdb passed the multiplex PCR reads through MiXCR, listing each CDR3 protein once. The table records about 75,000 distinct CDR3 sequences, around 74% of them present only once. The source material was lung tumor tissue. The receptors were sampled from a woman in her forties or fifties with non-small cell lung cancer.

Regarding this clonotype: At one end, the junction sequence differs from germline, possibly due to a read error. Written as DNA, the CDR3 is TGCAGCGTTGTGGACGGGCTGGACAATCAGCCTCAGCATTTT. Protein product: CSVVDGLDNQPQHF. V gene TRBV29-1 combines with J gene TRBJ1-5; possible D gene TRBD1, 5 bases. In germline, CDR1 is SQVTM, CDR2 ANQGSEA. This CDR3 is 14 amino acids long. Supplemented by reference TRBV29-1 and TRBJ1-5, the full variable domain reads SAVISQKPSRDICQRGTSLTIQCQVDSQVTMMFWYRQQPGQSLTLIATANQGSEATYESGFVIDKFPISRPNLTFSTLTVSNMSPEDSSIYLCSVVDGLDNQPQHFGDGTRLSIL.

This chain links TRBV29-1 with TRBJ2-7, with D possibly matching TRBD1 (5 bases). The CDR3 totals 13 residues. V was clipped by 8 bases and J by 2 bases, with 16 bases between them. Germline CDR1 reads SQVTM; CDR2 reads ANQGSEA. The chain's CDR3 is CSIGLDKTYEQYF. The CDR3 region has the DNA TGCAGCATTGGATTGGACAAGACCTACGAGCAGTACTTC.

In regard to this clonotype: The junction and the germline gene differ at one end; a read error may be behind it. V gene TRBV6-1 combines with J gene TRBJ2-7; the D gene is possibly TRBD2 (6 bases). The CDR3 has 12 amino acids. In germline, CDR1 is MNHNS, CDR2 SASEGT. The CDR3 DNA sequence: TGTGCCGGCAGCTACATCAGACTAGAGCAGTATTTC. It is translated as CAGSYIRLEQYF.

The genes are TRBV12-3 or TRBV12-4 and TRBJ1-2; weak D call: TRBD1 (6 bases). CDR3 size: 13 residues. The CDR3 loop is CLSSLGGVQGYTF. The CDR3 bases are TGTCTCAGCAGCCTAGGGGGGGTACAGGGCTACACCTTC.

A remark on this clonotype: This may be a read error: a much more frequent sequence differs by one nucleotide. The chain couples TRBV20-1 to TRBJ2-7; a possible D gene is TRBD1 (6 bases). Germline-derived CDR1 and CDR2 are DFQATT and SNEGSKA (reference sequence). This CDR3 comprises 12 residues. V was clipped by 3 bases and J by 6 bases, with 12 bases between them. The DNA of the CDR3 is TGCAGTGCTAGTTTACAGGGCATCGAGCAGTACTTC. This encodes CSASLQGIEQYF.

Comments on this clonotype: The CDR3 does not close with the conserved phenylalanine or tryptophan, likely indicating a read error. This chain uses TRBV11-2 with TRBJ2-7, with unresolved D. The germline V gene encodes CDR1 SGHAT and CDR2 FQNNGV. With 7 bases removed from V and 2 bases from J, the gap between germline ends came to 15 bases. There are 14 residues in the CDR3. CDR3 bases: TGTGCCAGCAACCTGACTGACACTGCCTACGAGCAGTACTAC. Its protein is CASNLTDTAYEQYY.

About this clonotype: One end of the junction does not line up with germline, which may come from a read error. The V and J genes are TRBV6-1 and TRBJ2-3, with D perhaps matching TRBD2 (5 bases). CDR1 MNHNS and CDR2 SASEGT come from the germline V gene. CDR3 size: 16 residues. CDR3 sequence: CASSETLSRGRDTRYF. CDR3 nucleotide sequence: TGTGCCAGCAGTGAGACCTTATCGAGAGGGCGCGATACGCGGTATTTT.

A note on this clonotype: At one end, the junction sequence differs from germline, possibly due to a read error. The chain employs TRBV12-3 or TRBV12-4 and TRBJ2-7; D is unclear. This CDR3 comprises 14 residues. Here the CDR3 reads CANSSESPAYERYF. The CDR3 bases are TGTGCCAACAGTTCGGAATCACCAGCCTACGAGCGGTACTTC.

Points on this clonotype: Just one base apart from a much larger clone, this may be a read error. The rearrangement uses TRBV11-2 and TRBJ2-2; D uncertain. The CDR3 has 13 residues. V was trimmed by 3 bases and J by 7 bases, leaving 9 bases between them. Germline loops: CDR1 SGHAT, CDR2 FQNNGV. This CDR3 reads CASSFTDIGELFF. CDR3 coding DNA: TGTGCCAGCAGCTTTACGGATATCGGGGAGCTGTTTTTT.

This clonotype was counted a single time. One junction end disagrees with the germline gene, perhaps due to a read error. This chain joins TRBV10-2 and TRBJ2-3; no clear D gene. The length of the CDR3 is 14 residues. The V gene's germline CDR1 is WSHSY and CDR2 SAAADI. DNA for the CDR3: TGCGCCAGCACCCCAGACAACTGGATGGGTACGCAATATTTT. It specifies CASTPDNWMGTQYF.

This clonotype was recorded only once. This chain links TRBV10-1 with TRBJ2-3; TRBD2 matches 7 bases. The CDR3 totals 12 residues. Per the germline V gene, CDR1 is WNHNN and CDR2 is SYGVQD (reference sequence). V shed 6 bases and J 13 bases; nucleotides not matched to a gene: 10. CDR3 sequence reads: CASSGEGATKYF. Here the CDR3 DNA reads TGCGCCAGCAGCGGGGAGGGAGCTACAAAGTATTTT.